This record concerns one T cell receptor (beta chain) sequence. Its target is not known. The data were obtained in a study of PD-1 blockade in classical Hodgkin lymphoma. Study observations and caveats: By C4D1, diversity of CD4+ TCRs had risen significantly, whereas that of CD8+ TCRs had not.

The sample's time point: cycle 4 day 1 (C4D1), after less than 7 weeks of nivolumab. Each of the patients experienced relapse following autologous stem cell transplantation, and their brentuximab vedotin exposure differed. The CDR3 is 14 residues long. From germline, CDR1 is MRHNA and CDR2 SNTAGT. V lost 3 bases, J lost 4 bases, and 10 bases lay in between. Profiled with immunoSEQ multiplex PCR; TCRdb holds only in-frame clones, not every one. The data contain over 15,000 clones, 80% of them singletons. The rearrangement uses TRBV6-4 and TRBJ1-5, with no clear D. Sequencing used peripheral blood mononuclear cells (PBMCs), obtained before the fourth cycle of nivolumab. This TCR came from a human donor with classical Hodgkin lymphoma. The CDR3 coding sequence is TGTGCCAGCAGTGAGGTGGTGGGGAATCAGCCCCAGCATTTT. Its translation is CASSEVVGNQPQHF.